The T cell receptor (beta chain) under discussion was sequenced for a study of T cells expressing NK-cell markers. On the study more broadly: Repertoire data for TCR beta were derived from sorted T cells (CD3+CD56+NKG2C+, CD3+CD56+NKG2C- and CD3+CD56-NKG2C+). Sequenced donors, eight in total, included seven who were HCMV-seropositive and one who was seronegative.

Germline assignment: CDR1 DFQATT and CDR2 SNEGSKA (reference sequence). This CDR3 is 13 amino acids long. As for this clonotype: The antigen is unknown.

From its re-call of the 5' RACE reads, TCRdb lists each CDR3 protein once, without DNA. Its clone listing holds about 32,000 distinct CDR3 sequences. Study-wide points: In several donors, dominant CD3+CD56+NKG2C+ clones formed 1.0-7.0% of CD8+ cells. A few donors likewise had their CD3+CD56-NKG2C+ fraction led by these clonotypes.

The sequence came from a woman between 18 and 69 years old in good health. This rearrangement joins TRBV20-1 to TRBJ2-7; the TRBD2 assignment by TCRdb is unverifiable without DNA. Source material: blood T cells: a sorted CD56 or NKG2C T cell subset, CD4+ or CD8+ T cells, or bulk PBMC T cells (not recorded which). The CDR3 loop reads CSARPSGTYEQYF.